The rows below give T cell receptor beta chains drawn from one sample of a study of T cells after posttransplantation cyclophosphamide. The method was immunoSEQ multiplex PCR; TCRdb's version includes in-frame clones alone and lacks a portion of them. The sample contains 15,000 to 20,000 clones, 94% of which appear only once. The specimen was naive CD4+ T cells sorted from blood. The receptors were gathered from a woman in her forties or fifties in good health and a related stem cell transplant donor. Each CDR3 is given with its conserved first and last residue. Rows give clone size only sometimes, using once, few, many, or a class for an expanded clone.

size: NA
length: 20
J: TRBJ2-1
V: TRBV5-1
CDR3: CASSLATGTGGNSRHNEQFF

size: NA
length: 18
J: TRBJ2-7
V: TRBV25-1
CDR3: CASSEGTDSAKGSYEQYF

size: NA
length: 17
J: TRBJ2-1
V: TRBV9
CDR3: CASSVELAGAAADEQFF

size: NA
length: 17
J: NA
V: TRBV9
CDR3: CASSLGTSGSIAYEQYF

size: NA
length: 18
J: TRBJ2-3
V: TRBV4-3
CDR3: CASSQDRTSGSFSDTQYF

size: NA
length: 15
J: TRBJ1-1
V: TRBV6-5
CDR3: CASSSRQAMNTEAFF

size: few
length: 15
J: TRBJ1-4
V: TRBV19
CDR3: CASSQQQGAGEKLFF

size: NA
length: 14
J: TRBJ2-5
V: TRBV7-6
CDR3: CASSFPGQLETQYF

size: NA
length: 15
J: TRBJ2-3
V: TRBV27
CDR3: CASSSPLRSTDTQYF

size: NA
length: 16
J: TRBJ2-3
V: TRBV30
CDR3: CAWSAGRFSGGDTQYF

size: NA
length: 14
J: TRBJ2-2
V: TRBV9
CDR3: CASRENPNTGELFF

size: NA
length: 15
J: TRBJ1-2
V: TRBV5-6
CDR3: CASSLVGAWRDGYTF

size: NA
length: 14
J: TRBJ2-1
V: TRBV10-1
CDR3: CASGGDRGLGEQFF

size: NA
length: 14
J: TRBJ2-7
V: TRBV19
CDR3: CASSIAGQIYEQYF

size: NA
length: 16
J: TRBJ2-7
V: TRBV7-2
CDR3: CASSLVGQSSSYEQYF

size: NA
length: 16
J: TRBJ2-3
V: TRBV4-3
CDR3: CASSRRRTSVTDTQYF

size: NA
length: 13
J: TRBJ2-5
V: TRBV29-1
CDR3: CSVKRDRQETQYF

size: NA
length: 14
J: TRBJ2-7
V: TRBV6-1
CDR3: CASRTGGGSYEQYF

size: NA
length: 15
J: TRBJ2-7
V: TRBV19
CDR3: CASKLGQGLSYEQYF

size: NA
length: 15
J: TRBJ2-7
V: TRBV6-6
CDR3: CASSARASGSSEQYF

size: NA
length: 17
J: TRBJ2-3
V: TRBV7-3
CDR3: CASSFRPGTGDADTQYF

size: NA
length: 22
J: TRBJ2-7
V: TRBV15
CDR3: CATSRESRGLWSGLAGAEEQYF

size: NA
length: 14
J: TRBJ1-1
V: TRBV9
CDR3: CASSVVTAVPEAFF

size: NA
length: 15
J: TRBJ2-7
V: TRBV7-3
CDR3: CASSPWGTGGTEQYF

size: NA
length: 12
J: TRBJ1-6
V: TRBV28
CDR3: CASSTANSPLHF

size: NA
length: 11
J: TRBJ1-1
V: TRBV19
CDR3: CASMTGKKAFF

size: NA
length: 16
J: TRBJ2-4
V: TRBV4-1
CDR3: CASSQPSRDAKNIQYF

size: NA
length: 15
J: TRBJ2-2
V: TRBV5-6
CDR3: CASSLSQGLIGELFF

size: once
length: 14
J: TRBJ2-1
V: TRBV19
CDR3: CASSSTLWANEQFF

size: NA
length: 17
J: TRBJ1-2
V: TRBV7-2
CDR3: CASSSRGGAGVNYGYTF

size: few
length: 15
J: TRBJ1-5
V: TRBV19
CDR3: CASSIRLGGDQPQHF

size: NA
length: 16
J: TRBJ2-1
V: TRBV10-3
CDR3: CAISPGTSGSYNEQFF

size: NA
length: 14
J: TRBJ1-2
V: TRBV19
CDR3: CASRKQASSYGYTF

size: NA
length: 12
J: TRBJ2-1
V: TRBV25-1
CDR3: CASSRGGNEQFF

size: few
length: 16
J: TRBJ1-4
V: TRBV10-3
CDR3: CAISLQGPATNEKLFF

size: NA
length: 14
J: TRBJ1-3
V: TRBV30
CDR3: CAWRPGTAGNTIYF

size: once
length: 18
J: TRBJ1-6
V: TRBV5-1
CDR3: CASSSKDRAGVGNSPLHF

size: NA
length: 15
J: TRBJ1-5
V: TRBV19
CDR3: CATLTGFGSNQPQHF

size: NA
length: 11
J: TRBJ2-1
V: TRBV25-1
CDR3: CATSLYNEQFF

size: few
length: 13
J: TRBJ1-1
V: TRBV10-3
CDR3: CAIRTGVNTEAFF

size: NA
length: 16
J: TRBJ2-2
V: TRBV9
CDR3: CASSVVGLAGTGELFF

size: NA
length: 15
J: TRBJ1-1
V: TRBV18
CDR3: CASSPRDRLNTEAFF

size: NA
length: 15
J: TRBJ2-1
V: TRBV9
CDR3: CASSALAESYNEQFF

size: NA
length: 13
J: TRBJ2-1
V: TRBV19
CDR3: CAVLAGGYNEQFF

size: NA
length: 15
J: TRBJ2-1
V: TRBV11-2
CDR3: CASSLTSGDSNEQFF